This T cell receptor beta chain was retrieved from a study of T cells in localized non-small cell lung cancer (dated by TCRdb to 2019 to 2021). Regarding the research as a whole: Comparing tumors with uninvolved tumor-adjacent lungs, the study looked at the T cell repertoires of hundreds of patients with early-stage NSCLC. All 240 or so NSCLC patients in the cohort were treatment-naive and had localized lung tumors that were resected. Of the NSCLC patients, 129 were male and approximately 110 were female, and the mean age was about 69 years. What the study reported, not specific to this receptor: Since the design was exploratory, TCR variables were selected using unadjusted p-values with no false-discovery rate correction. Uninvolved tumor-adjacent lung showed the highest T cell clonality, higher than tumor, which suggests more focused antigenic responses in the uninvolved tumor-adjacent lung. Because multi-region tumor sequencing was not done, intratumor heterogeneity could not be ruled out. Longer overall survival was associated with higher T cell density in blood, whereas shorter survival was associated with higher clonality in adjacent lung. A median of around 50 of the top 100 tumor clones were detected in paired uninvolved adjacent lung, and around 27 of these tumor clones were also found among the top 100 clones of the paired uninvolved adjacent lung.

At diagnosis, peripheral blood, uninvolved tumor-adjacent lung and tumor were collected and stored as a combination of fresh-frozen and FFPE material. Blood samples were analyzed as peripheral blood mononuclear cells for TCR repertoire profiling. Comments on this clone: This receptor's antigen is unknown. Base qualities are missing; no much larger clone stands one base away.

TCR beta CDR3 regions were sequenced from DNA using the immunoSEQ Assay. As for how the authors treated the data: T cell density was computed as TCR beta template counts normalized to usable DNA estimated by amplifying housekeeping genes. Using the preseqR package, richness was estimated by extrapolating to 120,000 templates for tissue samples and 400,000 templates for PBMC samples. Clonality was defined as one minus Pielou's evenness. To identify tissue-enriched TCRs, differential abundance testing was run on productive amino-acid clonotypes with a minimum total count of 5 and an alpha of 0.1. The Jaccard Index and the Morisita Overlap Index were used to measure how much the repertoires overlapped between compartments. GLIPH grouped TCR beta CDR3s together with public tetramer-defined viral CDR3s, and a viral motif had to include at least three viral sequences and also show V-gene enrichment. This immuneACCESS table, as held by TCRdb, lists in-frame sequences with V and J called but not all clones. Of the missing ones, under half trace to an unresolved V gene in checked studies; the others have no known cause. V, J and clone size are those of that table, while D and trimming were read from the DNA. Present in this sample are tens of thousands of clones, more than 70% of which were seen just once. In total, the top ten clones hold 20% of the sample.

The CDR3 sequence holds 11 residues, the cysteine and phenylalanine included. The entry retains the CDR3 DNA only, 33 bases that are in frame from base 1. Cut back by 6 bases and 8 bases, the V and J ends lie 12 bases apart. CDR1 and CDR2 (SQVTM, ANQGSEA) derive from the germline V gene. The material was peripheral blood, obtained before any cancer treatment. Here the chain combines TRBV29-1 and TRBJ2-3; 5 matching bases give a weak D call of TRBD2. This TCR was recovered from a woman aged 35-70 years with stage I squamous cell lung carcinoma. The nucleotide sequence reads as follows: TGCAGCGTCCTGCTACGGGGTACGCAGTATTTT. This codes for CSVLLRGTQYF.